These 31 T cell receptor beta chains were sequenced from one sample in a study of identical twins. TCRdb passed the 5' RACE reads through MiXCR, listing each CDR3 protein once. The top ten hold about 0.91% of the sample, which has over 500,000 distinct CDR3 sequences, 22% seen once. This sample also appeared in a second study, on T cells expressing NK-cell markers.

The specimen was CD4+ T cells sorted from blood. The receptors derive from a woman under 30 in good health.

The V and J genes are TRBV20-1 and TRBJ2-7; D perhaps matches TRBD2 (6 bases). V was pared by 1 base and J by 7 bases, with 11 bases between. The CDR3 runs to 12 residues. The germline CDR1 and CDR2 sequences are DFQATT and SNEGSKA (reference sequence). CDR3 nucleotide sequence: TGCAGTGCTAGAGCGGGAGAACGGGAGCAGTACTTC. This sequence encodes CSARAGEREQYF.

The chain couples TRBV27 to TRBJ1-2, with D maybe TRBD1 (6 bases). Germline V lookup: CDR1 MNHEY, CDR2 SMNVEV (reference sequence). The CDR3 consists of 14 residues. V gave up 6 bases and J gave up 4 bases, with 15 bases separating them. This CDR3 reads CASSLTGPSYGYTF. The CDR3 nucleotides are TGTGCCAGCAGCTTGACAGGACCGAGCTATGGCTACACCTTC.

The chain uses TRBV29-1 and TRBJ2-3; the D is unclear. The CDR3 is 11 amino acids. In germline, CDR1 is SQVTM, CDR2 ANQGSEA. CDR3 bases: TGCAGTGTCAGTTTCACAGATACGCAGTATTTT. This codes for CSVSFTDTQYF.

This clonotype appeared a few times. J is TRBJ1-2 and V is TRBV27; TRBD1 aligns across 9 bases. This CDR3 comprises 15 residues. Trimming took 6 bases from V and 4 from J; bases not matched to a gene: 9. The germline V gene encodes CDR1 MNHEY and CDR2 SMNVEV (reference sequence). The CDR3 reads CASSEKGQGGYGYTF. The CDR3 DNA reads TGTGCCAGCAGCGAGAAGGGACAGGGTGGCTATGGCTACACCTTC.

The chain links TRBV4-2 to TRBJ2-1; 9 bases line up with TRBD2. CDR1 and CDR2 (germline): LGHNA, YNFKEQ. The CDR3 sequence is 15 residues long. J gave up 4 bases and V 0 bases, and 1 base lay outside the gene matches. CDR3 nucleotide sequence: TGTGCCAGCAGCCAAGAGCGGGGGGGTTACAATGAGCAGTTCTTC. This translates into CASSQERGGYNEQFF.

The rearrangement joins TRBV29-1 to TRBJ2-5, with 9 bases fitting TRBD1. Germline CDR1 is SQVTM and CDR2 is ANQGSEA. CDR3 size: 15 residues. V trimming: 4 bases; J trimming: 4 bases; junction bases outside the gene matches: 10. The CDR3 protein is CSVARTGVGGETQYF. In nucleotides, the CDR3 is TGCAGCGTTGCCAGGACAGGGGTGGGAGGAGAGACCCAGTACTTC.

This clonotype was observed a few times. The V gene is TRBV29-1, the J gene TRBJ2-3; D tentatively fits TRBD1 or TRBD2 (6 bases each). CDR3 size: 14 residues. Germline lookup yields CDR1 SQVTM and CDR2 ANQGSEA. The V gene lost 6 bases and the J gene lost 4 bases, with 17 bases spanning the gap. The CDR3 DNA sequence: TGCAGCGTGGGGTTTTGGGGGGCCGCAGATACGCAGTATTTT. Amino acids: CSVGFWGAADTQYF.

The chain uses TRBV19 and TRBJ2-5; the match to TRBD1 covers 10 bases. This CDR3 contains 14 residues. J was trimmed by 4 bases and V by 6 bases; bases with no gene match: 5. Germline CDR1 and CDR2: LNHDA and SQIVND (reference sequence). CDR3 protein: CASRSTGGLETQYF. CDR3 DNA sequence: TGTGCCAGTAGGTCGACAGGGGGCCTAGAGACCCAGTACTTC.

In its sample, this clonotype was seen a few times. The V gene is TRBV20-1, the J gene TRBJ2-5; unclear D gene. The germline CDR1 and CDR2 sequences are DFQATT and SNEGSKA (reference sequence). Trimming left V 2 bases short and J 5 bases short, with 3 bases between. There are 10 residues in the CDR3. DNA of the CDR3: TGCAGTGCTAGATCCGAGACCCAGTACTTC. Translation gives CSARSETQYF.

This clonotype was seen only a few times. CDR3 region: CASSANPLAGGNTDTQYF. The DNA for the CDR3 is TGTGCCAGCAGCGCGAACCCACTAGCGGGGGGGAACACAGATACGCAGTATTTT. The chain combines TRBV9 with TRBJ2-3, with TRBD2 matching over 13 bases. V shed 3 bases, J shed 2 bases, and the junction held 9 bases outside the gene matches. The CDR3 has 18 residues. Germline V lookup: CDR1 SGDLS, CDR2 YYNGEE. Full variable domain (rest looked up from reference TRBV9 and TRBJ2-3): DSGVTQTPKHLITATGQRVTLRCSPRSGDLSVYWYQQSLDQGLQFLIQYYNGEERAKGNILERFSAQQFPDLHSELNLSSLELGDSALYFCASSANPLAGGNTDTQYFGPGTRLTVL.

This clonotype was detected many times. A read error may produce the germline difference seen at one junction end. The V call is TRBV5-1, the J call TRBJ2-1; D is undetermined. The germline gives CDR1 SGHRS, CDR2 YFSETQ. The CDR3 is 11 amino acids. As DNA, the CDR3 is TGTGCCAGCAGTATTTACAATGAGCAGTTCTTC. It specifies CASSIYNEQFF.

The V gene is TRBV7-2, the J gene TRBJ2-7; a weak D match, TRBD2 (6 bases). The CDR3 sequence is 13 residues long. V gave up 5 bases and J gave up 3 bases, with 11 bases separating them. The germline V gene encodes CDR1 SGHTA and CDR2 FQGNSA. DNA of the CDR3: TGTGCCAGCAGCCTGACTAGGGTCTACGAGCAGTACTTC. This encodes CASSLTRVYEQYF.

This clonotype was recorded at least ten times. V and J are TRBV7-9 and TRBJ2-1; 9 bases are shared with TRBD2. With V trimmed by 3 bases and J by 8 bases, 5 bases remained unmatched. Germline V CDR1 and CDR2: SEHNR, FQNEAQ (reference sequence). This CDR3 is 14 amino acids long. This CDR3 is CASSFGGGVDEQFF. In DNA, the CDR3 is TGTGCCAGCAGCTTCGGCGGGGGGGTGGATGAGCAGTTCTTC.

This clonotype appeared many times. The chain has TRBV5-1 and TRBJ1-1; TRBD1 might be the D (6 bases). This CDR3 spans 12 amino acids. The V and J ends lost 2 bases and 6 bases respectively, with 8 bases between them. Germline V gene data show CDR1 as SGHRS and CDR2 as YFSETQ. CDR3 loop: CASSLQGPEAFF. In nucleotides, the CDR3 is TGCGCCAGCAGCTTACAGGGCCCTGAAGCTTTCTTT.

This chain joins TRBV6-2 or TRBV6-3 and TRBJ1-1, with 8 nucleotides matching TRBD1. V was pared by 2 bases and J by 3 bases, with 14 bases of the junction left unmatched. Germline CDR1 is MNHEY and CDR2 is SVGEGT. The CDR3 runs to 18 residues. The CDR3 DNA is TGTGCCAGCAGTTACCCTAGGCGACAGGGGAGCCCGGACACTGAAGCTTTCTTT. Translating gives CASSYPRRQGSPDTEAFF.

This chain uses TRBV20-1 with TRBJ2-7, with 13 bases matching TRBD2. After removal of 4 bases from V and 4 bases from J, the junction contained 7 bases not matched to a gene. The germline V gene encodes CDR1 DFQATT and CDR2 SNEGSKA (reference sequence). This CDR3 has 15 residues. CDR3 sequence reads: CSATGTSGKSYEQYF. CDR3 DNA sequence: TGCAGTGCTACCGGGACTAGCGGGAAGAGTTACGAGCAGTACTTC.

V and J are TRBV27 and TRBJ1-2; no clear D. The germline V gene encodes CDR1 MNHEY and CDR2 SMNVEV (reference sequence). V was trimmed by 4 bases and J by 8 bases, leaving 20 bases between them. The length of the CDR3 is 15 residues. This CDR3 reads CASSSTPTQDGGYTF. The CDR3 DNA is TGTGCCAGCAGTTCAACACCGACCCAGGACGGCGGCTACACCTTC.

This clonotype was seen only a few times. The chain links TRBV11-1 to TRBJ1-6, with TRBD1 as a possible D gene (6 bases). Germline CDR1 and CDR2: SGHAT and FQDESV (reference sequence). The CDR3 extends over 13 amino acids. V was trimmed by 9 bases and J by 10 bases, leaving 16 bases between them. The CDR3 loop is CASHSGTRSPLHF. The CDR3, as DNA: TGTGCCAGTCATTCCGGGACAAGGTCACCCCTCCACTTT.

In its sample, this clonotype was seen a few times. The rearrangement links TRBV5-6 to TRBJ1-1, with a weak D call TRBD1 (5 bases). Germline values: CDR1 SGHDT, CDR2 YYEEEE. The CDR3 spans 13 residues. With 1 base removed from V and 8 bases from J, the gap between germline ends came to 12 bases. As DNA, the CDR3 is TGTGCCAGCAGCTTGTGGGGCGGAGCGGAAGCTTTCTTT. Translating gives CASSLWGGAEAFF.

In its sample, this clonotype was seen a few times. The J gene is TRBJ1-3, the V gene TRBV9; 8 nucleotides match TRBD1. The CDR3 covers 15 residues. The germline V gene has CDR1 SGDLS and CDR2 YYNGEE. V was clipped by 3 bases and J by 2 bases; unmatched bases: 4. CDR3 region: CASSGTGGTGNTIYF. CDR3 DNA: TGTGCCAGCAGCGGAACAGGGGGAACTGGAAACACCATATATTTT.

This clonotype has a count of ten or more. The chain recombines TRBV20-1 with TRBJ2-7; 8 positions match TRBD1. The germline gives CDR1 DFQATT, CDR2 SNEGSKA (reference sequence). The CDR3 contains 14 residues. The trim removed 3 bases at V and 5 bases at J, leaving 9 bases unmatched. The CDR3 sequence: CSARDRADGNEQYF. Here the CDR3 DNA reads TGCAGTGCTAGGGACAGGGCGGACGGGAACGAGCAGTACTTC.

The chain combines TRBV20-1 with TRBJ1-2; TRBD1 matches at 9 bases. V dropped 2 bases and J dropped 8; count of bases not matched to a gene: 15. The V gene's germline CDR1 is DFQATT and CDR2 SNEGSKA (reference sequence). This CDR3 is 16 amino acids long. CDR3 bases: TGCAGTGCTAGACCGACGGGACAGGGCCACCTCGGGGGCTACACCTTC. As protein: CSARPTGQGHLGGYTF.

This clonotype was counted between two and nine times. This chain uses TRBV5-1 with TRBJ1-1; no definite D call. CDR3 length: 15 amino acids. V was clipped by 0 bases and J by 3 bases, with 12 bases between them. The germline V gene encodes CDR1 SGHRS and CDR2 YFSETQ. This CDR3 reads CASSLGERSYTEAFF. DNA for the CDR3: TGCGCCAGCAGCTTGGGCGAGCGTAGCTACACTGAAGCTTTCTTT.

This clonotype appeared a few times. This rearrangement joins TRBV11-2 to TRBJ2-7, with TRBD2 matching 15 bases. This CDR3 is built from 18 residues. CDR1 and CDR2 (germline): SGHAT, FQNNGV. V lost 5 bases and J lost 0; bases outside the gene matches: 8. The CDR3 DNA reads TGTGCCAGCAGCCCGGGACTAGCGGGAGGCCAGAGCTCCTACGAGCAGTACTTC. Translating gives CASSPGLAGGQSSYEQYF.

The chain combines TRBV5-1 with TRBJ2-3; D call uncertain. Trimming removed 6 bases from V and 4 bases from J, with 12 bases in between. There are 13 residues in the CDR3. Germline CDR1 reads SGHRS; CDR2 reads YFSETQ. As DNA, the CDR3 is TGCGCCAGCAAAGCTAGTTACCCAGATACGCAGTATTTT. Its translation: CASKASYPDTQYF.

V and J are TRBV7-8 and TRBJ2-1, with unresolved D. The CDR3 contains 12 residues. Trimming cost V 4 bases and J 2 bases, with 3 bases left between them. Germline CDR1 is SGHVS and CDR2 is FQNEAQ. In DNA form, the CDR3 reads TGTGCCAGCAGCTGGGCCTACAATGAGCAGTTCTTC. Protein sequence: CASSWAYNEQFF.

This clonotype was detected a few times. V gene TRBV20-1 combines with J gene TRBJ2-3, with a weak D call TRBD2 (6 bases). V lost 5 bases to trimming and J lost 4 bases, with 10 bases between them. This CDR3 is 12 amino acids long. Germline CDR1 is DFQATT and CDR2 is SNEGSKA (reference sequence). The CDR3 region is CSARERADTQYF. The CDR3 DNA reads as TGCAGTGCTCGGGAGCGGGCAGATACGCAGTATTTT.

The chain combines TRBV8-2 with TRBJ1-2; the listed D gene, TRBD1, was not tested against the DNA. TRBV8-2 is classified as a pseudogene. The CDR3 extends over 18 amino acids. Written as DNA, the CDR3 is TGTGCCAGCAGCCCTGGACGGGAGCACGGCTTAGCTAACTATGGCTACACCTTC. It yields the protein CASSPGREHGLANYGYTF.

V gene TRBV10-2 combines with J gene TRBJ1-2; D not resolved. Per the germline V gene, CDR1 is WSHSY and CDR2 is SAAADI. V was cut by 6 bases and J by 8 bases, with 10 bases left in between. This CDR3 is built from 11 residues. The CDR3 sequence: CASRLLGGYTF. The CDR3 nucleotides are TGCGCCAGCAGGCTTTTGGGCGGCTACACCTTC.

V and J are TRBV24-1 and TRBJ2-1; D remains ambiguous. This CDR3 region has 13 residues. V was shortened by 3 bases and J by 2 bases, with 4 bases between the two germline ends. Germline V gene sequence: CDR1 KGHDR, CDR2 SFDVKD. The CDR3 coding sequence is TGTGCCACCAGTGATACGCCCTACAATGAGCAGTTCTTC. Its protein is CATSDTPYNEQFF.

Only a few counts were recorded for this clonotype. The V call is TRBV9, the J call TRBJ2-1; D call uncertain. CDR1 is SGDLS, CDR2 YYNGEE, per germline. V lost 0 bases, J lost 9 bases, and 7 bases lay in between. The CDR3 loop spans 12 amino acids. CDR3 region: CASSVGETEQFF. CDR3 nucleotide sequence: TGTGCCAGCAGCGTAGGTGAAACTGAGCAGTTCTTC.